Reported below is one T cell receptor beta chain. This entry comes from a study of blood T cell repertoires in COVID-19. Germline CDR1 and CDR2: MNHEY and SMNVEV (reference sequence). J lost 1 base, V lost 1 base, and 11 bases had no gene match. The CDR3 is 19 amino acids. Some clones are missing from TCRdb's copy, which holds only in-frame ones; the method was immunoSEQ multiplex PCR. In the table there are some 150,000 clones, around 81% of which are singletons. This chain uses TRBV27 with TRBJ2-2; 8 bases fit TRBD2. The sequence came from a man in his fifties or sixties with active or convalescent COVID-19. Source material: peripheral blood. For the CDR3, the DNA is TGTGCCAGCAGTTTATTACGGCTAGCGGGTAGGAAGAACACCGGGGAGCTGTTTTTT. Translated, it gives CASSLLRLAGRKNTGELFF.